This T cell receptor beta chain is drawn from a study of T cells in Graves' hyperthyroidism and ophthalmopathy. Study at large: The blood sample was taken at first diagnosis, before treatment began.

Findings and caveats of the study: A model built on 13 V-J features separated ophthalmopathy from stable hyperthyroidism. For ophthalmopathy, model prediction preceded onset by a median roughly 5.9 months. Also found in blood were most expanded thyroid clonotypes above 0.001.

The CDR3 extends over 12 amino acids. V was clipped by 5 bases and J by 6 bases, with 7 bases between them. CDR1 is SNHLY and CDR2 is FYNNEI in the germline V gene. The source material, RNA transcripts, was used to amplify TCR beta CDR3 regions. The primer set for the first-round RT-PCR of the TCR CDR3 was HTBI. One entry per CDR3 protein, called by TCRdb with MiXCR from the multiplex PCR reads. This sample has fewer than 110,000 distinct CDR3 sequences, with 47% found just once. This clonotype occurred once. What it binds is not known. Sequencing was carried out using blood. This rearrangement joins TRBV2 to TRBJ2-2; D possibly corresponds to TRBD2 (6 bases). The origin of this receptor is a middle-aged man with Graves' hyperthyroidism. CDR3 protein: CASSWGAGELFF. As DNA, the CDR3 is TGTGCCAGCAGTTGGGGGGCCGGGGAGCTGTTTTTT.